These T cell receptor beta chains were read from a single sample in a study of OX40 agonist ivuxolimab in advanced cancers. Profiled with immunoSEQ multiplex PCR; TCRdb holds only in-frame clones, not every one. This sample has tens of thousands of clones, with roughly 91% found just once. Sequencing used CD4+ or CD8+ T cells sorted from blood, obtained in a trial of the OX40 agonist ivuxolimab. The receptors were gathered from an adult with an advanced solid tumor such as melanoma, head and neck, liver or kidney cancer. The CDR3 runs from the conserved cysteine through the conserved F or W. D genes are given only for firm matches. Some rows mark clone size as missing; the rest say once, few, many or name a class of expanded clone.

size	V	J	D	DNA	CDR3
.	TRBV11-2	TRBJ1-1	.	TGTGCCAGCAGCTTAGCCGTTGGGGCCTACACTGAAGCTTTCTTT	CASSLAVGAYTEAFF
few	TRBV30	TRBJ1-2	.	TGTGCCTGGAGTGCGGGGACGGACTATGGCTACACCTTC	CAWSAGTDYGYTF
.	TRBV5-6	TRBJ1-1	TRBD1	TGTGCCAGCAGCATACAGGGGGGGCACACTGAAGCTTTCTTT	CASSIQGGHTEAFF
.	TRBV7-9	TRBJ2-1	TRBD2	TGTGCCAGCAGCTCGGGACTAGTTGGGCTTTGGGAGCAGTTCTTC	CASSSGLVGLWEQFF
.	TRBV4-1	TRBJ1-2	TRBD1	TGCGCCAGCAGCCTTGACAGGGGGAGCTATGGCTACACCTTC	CASSLDRGSYGYTF
.	TRBV4-2	TRBJ2-7	.	TGTGCCAGCAGCCTCCAGGCGGCATCTACCTACGAGCAGTACTTC	CASSLQAASTYEQYF
.	TRBV7-8	TRBJ2-3	TRBD2	TGTGCCAGCAGCAGGACTAGCGGGGGAACGATACTCACAGATACGCAGTATTTT	CASSRTSGGTILTDTQYF
.	TRBV7-9	TRBJ2-7	.	TGTGCCAGCAGCACCGCCCCTCGGCAGAATGGGGCCTACGAGCAGTACTTC	CASSTAPRQNGAYEQYF
.	TRBV6-5	TRBJ2-5	.	TGTGCCAGCAACGAAGGAGGGTTTCAAGAGACCCAGTACTTC	CASNEGGFQETQYF
.	TRBV7-6	TRBJ1-2	.	TGTGCCAGCAGCCCAGGGGATGGCTACACCTTC	CASSPGDGYTF
.	TRBV13	TRBJ1-2	.	TGTGCCAGCAGCTTCTACAGGGACTATGGCTACACCTTC	CASSFYRDYGYTF
once	TRBV5-4	TRBJ2-3	.	TGTGCCAGCAGCTCCCGCTCTGATACGCAGTATTTT	CASSSRSDTQYF
.	TRBV30	TRBJ2-5	.	TGTGCCTGGGGGTCAGGGGATCGGCAGTACTTC	CAWGSGDRQYF
.	TRBV19	TRBJ1-5	.	TGTGCCAGTGCTCTACGCTTGGGGAGCAATCAGCCCCAGCATTTT	CASALRLGSNQPQHF
.	TRBV6-1	TRBJ2-1	.	TGTGCCAGCACTCTCGGGGGGCCGACCGAGCAGTTCTTC	CASTLGGPTEQFF
.	TRBV4-1	TRBJ2-7	.	TGCGCCAGCAGCCAACCCTCCTACGAGCAGTACTTC	CASSQPSYEQYF
.	TRBV19	TRBJ2-7	TRBD1	TGTGCCAGTAGTATAGGGACAGGGGCTGGCTACGAGCAGTACTTC	CASSIGTGAGYEQYF
.	TRBV19	TRBJ2-1	TRBD1	TGTGCCAGTAGTATAGATTCTAGTGGGACAGGGGAGGATGAGCAGTTCTTC	CASSIDSSGTGEDEQFF
.	TRBV15	TRBJ2-2	TRBD2	TGTGCCACCTGGGCGACTAGCGGGGAGAACACCGGGGAGCTGTTTTTT	CATWATSGENTGELFF
.	TRBV7-8	TRBJ2-7	.	TGTGCCAGCATCCCCGAGGTGGGGTTTTACGAGCAGTACTTC	CASIPEVGFYEQYF
once	TRBV19	TRBJ1-1	.	TGTGCCAGTAGTATTTGGGGTGCCACTGAAGCTTTCTTT	CASSIWGATEAFF
.	TRBV29-1	TRBJ2-7	TRBD1	TGCAGCGTTGAAGTACGGGACAGCGTCTACGAGCAGTACTTC	CSVEVRDSVYEQYF
few	TRBV4-1	TRBJ2-7	TRBD1	TGCGCCAGCAGCCTTGGGACAGTCCACTACGAGCAGTACTTC	CASSLGTVHYEQYF
.	TRBV11-2	TRBJ2-7	.	TGTGCCAGCAGCTTAGGCTCAGCCTACGAGCAGTACTTC	CASSLGSAYEQYF
.	TRBV7-9	TRBJ2-7	TRBD1	TGTGCCAGCAGCCATACAACAGGGGTCAACGAGCAGTACTTC	CASSHTTGVNEQYF
.	TRBV7-6	TRBJ2-7	TRBD1	TGTGCCAGCAGCTTAGCGGGACAGTTTAGTTACGAGCAGTACTTC	CASSLAGQFSYEQYF
.	TRBV13	TRBJ1-6	.	TGTGCCAGCAAAGAGTGGCAGGGCGAGTCTTCACCCCTCCACTTT	CASKEWQGESSPLHF
.	TRBV2	TRBJ1-6	.	TGTGCCAGCAGTCCCCAGTTTAATTCACCCCTCCACTTT	CASSPQFNSPLHF
.	TRBV11-2	TRBJ2-7	TRBD2	TGTGCCAGCAGCACCGACGGGAGGAACTCCTACGAGCAGTACTTC	CASSTDGRNSYEQYF
.	TRBV12-5	TRBJ1-1	.	TGTGCTAGTGGTTTGGCGGGGCAGGGAGGCACTGAAGCTTTCTTT	CASGLAGQGGTEAFF
once	TRBV19	TRBJ1-5	TRBD1	TGTGCCAGTACCCCGCGGGACAGGGGAGATCAGCCCCAGCATTTT	CASTPRDRGDQPQHF
.	TRBV15	TRBJ2-6	.	TGTGCCACCAGCACCCGGGGGACCGCGTCTGGGGCCAACGTCCTGACTTTC	CATSTRGTASGANVLTF
once	TRBV5-1	TRBJ2-7	.	TGCGCCAGCAGCTTGGGCATCCTAGCCTACGAGCAGTACTTC	CASSLGILAYEQYF
.	TRBV27	TRBJ2-7	TRBD2	TGTGCCAGCAGTTTCGGGACTAGCGGGGACCACGAGCAGTACTTC	CASSFGTSGDHEQYF
.	TRBV7-2	TRBJ2-5	.	TGTGCCAGCAGCCTACAGGGTCGACAAGAGACCCAGTACTTC	CASSLQGRQETQYF
.	TRBV9	TRBJ2-5	.	TGTGCCAGCAGCCCCCAGGTCGGGGAGATGGGGCAAGAGACCCAGTACTTC	CASSPQVGEMGQETQYF
.	TRBV23-1	TRBJ1-5	TRBD1	TGCGCCAGTAAATCTACAGGGGACAATCAGCCCCAGCATTTT	CASKSTGDNQPQHF
.	TRBV9	TRBJ1-1	TRBD1	TGTGCCAGCAGACCTGGACAGGGTGGGACTGAAGCTTTCTTT	CASRPGQGGTEAFF
.	TRBV7-9	TRBJ2-7	.	TGTGCCAGCAGACCCCCTGCGACCTACGAGCAGTACTTC	CASRPPATYEQYF
.	TRBV4-1	TRBJ2-7	TRBD2	TGCGCCAGCAGCCTAGCTAGCGGGGGGACCTACGAGCAGTACTTC	CASSLASGGTYEQYF
.	TRBV7-9	TRBJ2-7	.	TGTGCCAGCAGCCACTATAACCGAGTAACAGGGACCGCCGATGGGGAGCAGTACTTC	CASSHYNRVTGTADGEQYF
.	TRBV27	TRBJ2-1	TRBD1	TGTGCCAGCAGCAGGGGGCCTTACAATGAGCAGTTCTTC	CASSRGPYNEQFF
.	TRBV7-9	TRBJ1-1	.	TGTGCCAGCAGCTTCGGGGACACTGAAGCTTTCTTT	CASSFGDTEAFF
.	TRBV5-8	TRBJ2-2	.	TGTGCCAGCAGCCCCGACACTAACACCGGGGAGCTGTTTTTT	CASSPDTNTGELFF
few	TRBV7-9	TRBJ1-3	.	TGTGCCAGCAGCTTAGCGCTCATAAACTCTGGAAACACCATATATTTT	CASSLALINSGNTIYF
.	TRBV19	TRBJ2-7	.	TGTGCCAGTAGTATGTTGGGGGGAAACGAGCAGTACTTC	CASSMLGGNEQYF